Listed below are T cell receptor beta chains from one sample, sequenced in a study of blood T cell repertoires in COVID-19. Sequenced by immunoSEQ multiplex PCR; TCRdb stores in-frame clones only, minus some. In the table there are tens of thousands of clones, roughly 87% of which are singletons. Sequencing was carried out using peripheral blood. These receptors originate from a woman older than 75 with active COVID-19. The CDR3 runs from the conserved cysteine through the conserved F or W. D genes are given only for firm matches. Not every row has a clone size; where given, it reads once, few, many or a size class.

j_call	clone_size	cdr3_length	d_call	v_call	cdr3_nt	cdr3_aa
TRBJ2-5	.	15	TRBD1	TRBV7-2	TGTGCCAGCAGCTTAGCCGGGACAGGGCAGGAGACCCAGTACTTC	CASSLAGTGQETQYF
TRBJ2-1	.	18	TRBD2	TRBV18	TGTGCCAGCTCAACTAAGGGAGAAACTAGCGGGGGGTTCAATGAGCAGTTCTTC	CASSTKGETSGGFNEQFF
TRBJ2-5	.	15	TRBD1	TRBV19	TGTGCCAGTAGTATGGTGAGGGGGCTGGGAGAGACCCAGTACTTC	CASSMVRGLGETQYF
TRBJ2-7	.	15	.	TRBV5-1	TGCGCCAGCAGCTTGGGGACAGAGTTGACCTACGAGCAGTACTTC	CASSLGTELTYEQYF
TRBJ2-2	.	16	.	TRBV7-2	TGTGCCAGCAGCTTACACAGCGCGGGGGCTACCGGGGAGCTGTTTTTT	CASSLHSAGATGELFF
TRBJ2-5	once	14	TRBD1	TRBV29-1	TGCAGCGTTCAGTCGGGACAGGGGTTAGAGACCCAGTACTTC	CSVQSGQGLETQYF
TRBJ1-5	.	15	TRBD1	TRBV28	TGTGCCAGCAGGGAAGAACAGGGGGCTGATCAGCCCCAGCATTTT	CASREEQGADQPQHF
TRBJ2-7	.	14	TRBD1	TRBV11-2	TGTGCCAGCAGCTTAACAGGGGCTGCCTACGAGCAGTACTTC	CASSLTGAAYEQYF
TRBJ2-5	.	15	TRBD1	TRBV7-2	TGTGCCAGCAGATCTCGGGACAGGGGGTTTGGGACCCAGTACTTC	CASRSRDRGFGTQYF
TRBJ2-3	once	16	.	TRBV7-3	TGTGCCAGCAGCTCCGGACGGGGTCCTAGCACAGATACGCAGTATTTT	CASSSGRGPSTDTQYF
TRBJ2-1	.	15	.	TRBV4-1	TGCGCCAGCAGCCCTGGGCAGGGCCCCTACAATGAGCAGTTCTTC	CASSPGQGPYNEQFF
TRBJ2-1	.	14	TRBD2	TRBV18	TGTGCCAGCTCTACTAGCGGGGGACTCAATGAGCAGTTCTTC	CASSTSGGLNEQFF
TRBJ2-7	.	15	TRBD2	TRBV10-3	TGTGCCATCAGTGATGGGAGCGGGGCCTCCTACGAGCAGTACTTC	CAISDGSGASYEQYF
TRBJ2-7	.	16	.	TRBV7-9	TGTGCCAGCAGCTCTTCGACAGTGATCCTCTCCTACGAGCAGTACTTC	CASSSSTVILSYEQYF
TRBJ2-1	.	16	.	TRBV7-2	TGTGCCAGCAGCTTAGTTGTGGGGAGGCCCTACAATGAGCAGTTCTTC	CASSLVVGRPYNEQFF
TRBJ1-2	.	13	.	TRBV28	TGTGCCAGCGGAATTCGGGGGGATTATGGCTACACCTTC	CASGIRGDYGYTF
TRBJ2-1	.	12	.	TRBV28	TGTGCCAGCAGTTTACAGGACAATGAGCAGTTCTTC	CASSLQDNEQFF
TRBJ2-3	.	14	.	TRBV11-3	TGTGCCAGCAGCTTAGGACAGGGCACAGATACGCAGTATTTT	CASSLGQGTDTQYF
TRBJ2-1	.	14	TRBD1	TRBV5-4	TGTGCCAGCAGCTTAGGGGGCGGGTACAATGAGCAGTTCTTC	CASSLGGGYNEQFF
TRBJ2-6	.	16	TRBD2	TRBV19	TGTGCCAGTAGCCCGGGGGGTTACTCTGGGGCCAACGTCCTGACTTTC	CASSPGGYSGANVLTF
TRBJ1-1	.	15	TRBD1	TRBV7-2	TGTGCCAGCAGCTTAGATGGGACAGGGGAGACTGAAGCTTTCTTT	CASSLDGTGETEAFF
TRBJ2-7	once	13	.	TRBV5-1	TGCGCCAGCAGCCCAAAAGGAGAACTCGAGCAGTACTTC	CASSPKGELEQYF